This T cell receptor (beta chain) comes out of a study of glioma-infiltrating T cells. Study-level findings and limits: Above-expected tissue-blood divergence occurred in all gliomas, most in low-grade ones.

Trimming took 5 bases from V and 4 from J, leaving 12 bases between them. The CDR3 has 14 residues. Looked up from germline, CDR1 is MNHNS and CDR2 is SASEGT. This clonotype appeared many times. Antigen: not known. Amplification of TCR alpha and beta CDR3 regions from RNA used iRepertoire nested multiplex PCR. Input was roughly 85-400 ng of tissue mRNA or PBMC total RNA. TCRdb called the multiplex PCR reads again in MiXCR, with one record for every CDR3 protein. The sample has about 140,000 distinct CDR3 sequences; around 40% are singletons. Sequencing was carried out using glioma tissue, nonneoplastic brain tissue, or PBMCs (not recorded which). The chain carries TRBV6-1 and TRBJ1-5; D perhaps matches TRBD1 (6 bases). This TCR was recovered from a human donor with low-grade glioma or glioblastoma, undergoing nonglioma brain surgery, or in good health (not recorded which). DNA for the CDR3: TGTGCCAGCAGTCTCGGACAGTTTAATCAGCCCCAGCATTTT. Protein sequence: CASSLGQFNQPQHF.